Included here is one T cell receptor beta chain sequence, with context. This sample was included in a study of blood T cell repertoires in COVID-19. In the study overall: The samples span acute and convalescent COVID-19 from the United States, Italy and Spain. T cells, B-cell-depleted T cells, or PBMCs supplied cDNA or gDNA.

The V gene's germline CDR1 is SGHRS and CDR2 YFSETQ. CDR3 length: 13 amino acids. Unmatched junction bases numbered 5, after V lost 5 bases and J lost 6 bases. How the authors handled the data: For nucleated cells, counts were estimated from reference gene primer amplification. Measured with immunoSEQ multiplex PCR; TCRdb has only the in-frame clones, and not every one. V and J calls and clone size are given by that table; D and trimming were obtained from the DNA. Among 140,000 to 150,000 clones listed, about nine tenths were seen once. Sequencing input: peripheral blood. The chain employs TRBV5-1 and TRBJ2-7; 10 positions match TRBD2. The clonotype was recovered from a man older than 75 with acute or convalescent COVID-19. The CDR3 sequence is CASRLAGNPEQYF. CDR3 DNA sequence: TGCGCCAGCAGACTAGCGGGGAACCCCGAGCAGTACTTC.